This is a list of T cell receptor beta chains from one sample in a study of blood T cell repertoires in COVID-19. Produced via immunoSEQ multiplex PCR; TCRdb's table is partial and in-frame only. The sample shows about 170,000 clones, 85% to 90% of them seen only once. Sequenced sample: peripheral blood. Source of these receptors: a woman at least 80 years old in a cohort sampled during active or convalescent COVID-19. CDR3s include the opening cysteine and the closing phenylalanine or tryptophan. D genes are given only for firm matches. The listing skips clone size in some rows; elsewhere it reads once, few, many or a size class.

TRBJ2-2 | - | TRBV10-3 | - | TGTGCCATCAGGAGCGTGGGGCCCGGGGAGCTGTTTTTT | CAIRSVGPGELFF
TRBJ2-3 | - | TRBV7-2 | - | TGTGCCAGCAGCCAACTAGTATCAGCAGATACGCAGTATTTT | CASSQLVSADTQYF
TRBJ1-2 | - | TRBV24-1 | - | TGTGCCACCAGTGATTTTCGGCGGGGCTATGGCTACACCTTC | CATSDFRRGYGYTF
TRBJ1-1 | - | TRBV28 | TRBD1 | TGTGCCAGCACCTCCTGGACAGGTCGGAACACTGAAGCTTTCTTT | CASTSWTGRNTEAFF
TRBJ1-1 | - | TRBV5-1 | - | TGCGCCAGCAGGGCCCTTCAGGGCAGGAACACTGAAGCTTTCTTT | CASRALQGRNTEAFF
TRBJ1-3 | - | TRBV24-1 | - | TGTGCCACCAGTGGTTCGGGGAAGTCCGGAAACACCATATATTTT | CATSGSGKSGNTIYF
TRBJ2-5 | - | TRBV5-1 | TRBD2 | TGCGCCAGCAGCTTGAATCCGGGGGGAGAGACCCAGTACTTC | CASSLNPGGETQYF
TRBJ2-3 | - | TRBV28 | TRBD2 | TGTGCCAGCAGTTCTGGCATATGGTGGCGGGAGGGCCTTAGCACAGATACGCAGTATTTT | CASSSGIWWREGLSTDTQYF
TRBJ1-6 | - | TRBV6-4 | - | TGTGCCAGCAGTGACTCAATTTGGGGGGAACCCCTCCACTTT | CASSDSIWGEPLHF
TRBJ2-2 | - | TRBV29-1 | - | TGCAGCGCTAAGTTGGGTACGGGCACCGGGGAGCTGTTTTTT | CSAKLGTGTGELFF
TRBJ2-5 | - | TRBV30 | - | TGTGCCTGGAGTAGGGCGGGGTTACAAGAGACCCAGTACTTC | CAWSRAGLQETQYF
TRBJ2-1 | - | TRBV3-1/TRBV3-2 | TRBD2 | TGTGCCAGCAGCCAAGACAGGGACTACTCCTACAATGAGCAGTTCTTC | CASSQDRDYSYNEQFF
TRBJ2-6 | - | TRBV5-6 | - | TGTGCCAGCAGCACAGGATTTAGCTCTGGGGCCAACGTCCTGACTTTC | CASSTGFSSGANVLTF
TRBJ2-7 | - | TRBV5-6 | - | TGTGCCAGCAGCTTGGTACAGCTCAGCTCCTACGAGCAGTACTTC | CASSLVQLSSYEQYF
TRBJ2-1 | - | TRBV5-1 | - | TGCGCCAGCAAGAGAGGATTCGACTACAAGGACTACAATGAGCAGTTCTTC | CASKRGFDYKDYNEQFF
TRBJ2-1 | - | TRBV27 | TRBD2 | TGTGCCAGCAGTTACGCGGGAGGGCCCTACAATGAGCAGTTCTTC | CASSYAGGPYNEQFF
TRBJ1-6 | - | TRBV4-1 | - | TGCGCCAGCAGCCCCCAGACAAGGCTCAATTCACCCCTCCACTTT | CASSPQTRLNSPLHF
TRBJ2-1 | - | TRBV7-9 | TRBD2 | TGTGCCAGCACCGAAGGACTAGCGGACTACCACGGAAACAATGAGCAGTTCTTC | CASTEGLADYHGNNEQFF
TRBJ1-2 | - | TRBV5-1 | TRBD1 | TGCGCCAGCAGCTTGGCCCCCGCGGACAGGGGGTATGGCTACACCTTC | CASSLAPADRGYGYTF
TRBJ2-3 | few | TRBV10-1 | TRBD2 | TGCGCCAGCAGTGAGTCGGGCGGGAGAGGTACGCAGTATTTT | CASSESGGRGTQYF
TRBJ2-1 | few | TRBV10-1 | - | TGCGCCCGCCCGGGGAACTCCTACAATGAGCAGTTCTTC | CARPGNSYNEQFF
TRBJ1-5 | - | TRBV7-8 | - | TGTGCCAGCAGCTTATGGGAGGGTCGAAATGATCAGCCCCAGCATTTT | CASSLWEGRNDQPQHF
TRBJ1-1 | - | TRBV28 | - | TGTGCCAGCAGTTCATGGGGGGCGAAGGTTCGAAACACTGAAGCTTTCTTT | CASSSWGAKVRNTEAFF
TRBJ1-1 | - | TRBV20-1 | - | TGCAGTGCTAGTATTCCAGGGATGAACACTGAAGCTTTCTTT | CSASIPGMNTEAFF
TRBJ2-2 | - | TRBV5-6 | - | TGTGCCAGCAGCTTGGGAGCGAACACCGGGGAGCTGTTTTTT | CASSLGANTGELFF
TRBJ1-4 | few | TRBV27 | - | TGTGCCAGCAGTTTTCAGGGTTTTAATGAAAAACTGTTTTTT | CASSFQGFNEKLFF
TRBJ1-3 | many | TRBV28 | TRBD1 | TGTGCCAGCAGTCCAGGGGACAGGGGGTACACCATATATTTT | CASSPGDRGYTIYF
TRBJ1-4 | - | TRBV19 | - | TGTGCCAGTAGTATCCAGTCTAATGAAAAACTGTTTTTT | CASSIQSNEKLFF
TRBJ2-5 | - | TRBV18 | - | TGTGCCAGCTCAAGGTCTCTAGAGGAGACCCAGTACTTC | CASSRSLEETQYF